The clone carrying this TCR beta chain has ten or more counts. Its antigen is not identified. This entry is derived from a study of T cells in Graves' hyperthyroidism and ophthalmopathy. Study conclusions and caveats: Appearing also in blood were most of the thyroid clonotypes expanded above 0.001.

Researchers took RNA transcripts and amplified the TCR beta CDR3 regions from them. Primed by the HTBI set, a first-round RT-PCR was run on the TCR CDR3. TCRdb reprocessed the multiplex PCR reads via MiXCR and lists one record per CDR3 protein. The sample records 540,000 or so distinct CDR3 sequences, approximately 15% being singletons. The receptor's source is a woman aged 30 to 39 with Graves' hyperthyroidism. Material: blood.

CDR3 region: CASSRLAGRTDTQYF. The CDR3 DNA sequence: TGTGCCAGCAGTCGACTAGCGGGAAGAACAGATACGCAGTATTTT. V gene TRBV12-3 or TRBV12-4 combines with J gene TRBJ2-3, with 11 bases fitting TRBD2. V dropped 5 bases and J dropped 3; count of bases not matched to a gene: 4. The CDR3 extends over 15 amino acids.